These 2 T cell receptor beta chains were all obtained from the same sample, sequenced in a study of glioma-infiltrating T cells. The iRepertoire nested amplicon-rescue multiplex PCR amplified TCR alpha and beta CDR3s from RNA. TCRdb called the multiplex PCR reads again in MiXCR, with one record for every CDR3 protein. This table has a few hundred thousand distinct CDR3 sequences, roughly two fifths appearing once. Sequencing was carried out using glioma tissue, nonneoplastic brain tissue, or PBMCs (not recorded which). The source is a human donor with low-grade glioma or glioblastoma, undergoing nonglioma brain surgery, or in good health (not recorded which).

This clonotype was observed a few times. The V gene is TRBV10-3, the J gene TRBJ1-1; weak D call: TRBD1 (6 bases). V dropped 7 bases and J dropped 6 bases, with 15 bases sitting between them. Germline lookup yields CDR1 ENHRY and CDR2 SYGVKD. This CDR3 comprises 13 residues. CDR3 sequence reads: CAIKKGGTSEAFF. For the CDR3, the DNA is TGTGCCATCAAAAAAGGGGGAACTTCTGAAGCTTTCTTT.

This chain uses TRBV5-1 with TRBJ2-7, with 10 bases identical to TRBD2. V dropped 4 bases and J dropped 0; count of bases not matched to a gene: 10. The CDR3 totals 17 residues. Germline CDR1 reads SGHRS; CDR2 reads YFSETQ. The CDR3 is CASSPGTSAMSSYEQYF. The DNA for the CDR3 is TGCGCCAGCAGCCCCGGGACTAGCGCCATGTCCTCCTACGAGCAGTACTTC. Looking up the rest from reference TRBV5-1 and TRBJ2-7 gives the full variable domain: KAGVTQTPRYLIKTRGQQVTLSCSPISGHRSVSWYQQTPGQGLQFLFEYFSETQRNKGNFPGRFSGRQFSNSRSEMNVSTLELGDSALYLCASSPGTSAMSSYEQYFGPGTRLTVT.